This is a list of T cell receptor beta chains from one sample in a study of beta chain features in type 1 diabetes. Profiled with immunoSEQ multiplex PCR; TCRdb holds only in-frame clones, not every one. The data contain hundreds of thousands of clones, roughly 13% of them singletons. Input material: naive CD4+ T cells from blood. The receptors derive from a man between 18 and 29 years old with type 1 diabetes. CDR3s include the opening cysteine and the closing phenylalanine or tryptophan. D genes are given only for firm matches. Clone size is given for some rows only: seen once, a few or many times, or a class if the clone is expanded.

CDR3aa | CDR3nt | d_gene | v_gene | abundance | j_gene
CAWSAIQPSWNTIYF | TGTGCCTGGAGTGCCATTCAGCCATCGTGGAACACCATATATTTT | - | TRBV30 | - | TRBJ1-3
CASSLEGQANGYTF | TGTGCCAGCAGCTTGGAAGGACAGGCTAATGGCTACACCTTC | TRBD1 | TRBV5-6 | few | TRBJ1-2
CAWSKGFPRAFF | TGTGCCTGGAGTAAGGGGTTCCCCCGAGCTTTCTTT | - | TRBV30 | - | TRBJ1-1
CASSLLAGSSYEQYF | TGCGCCAGCAGCTTGCTAGCGGGGAGCTCCTACGAGCAGTACTTC | TRBD2 | TRBV5-1 | - | TRBJ2-7
CATRQVSPYEQYF | TGTGCCACCAGACAGGTCTCTCCCTACGAGCAGTACTTC | - | TRBV6-1 | - | TRBJ2-7
CAIREGNGYTF | TGTGCCATCAGGGAAGGGAATGGCTACACCTTC | - | TRBV10-3 | few | TRBJ1-2
CASSREQRDTRSYNEQFF | TGCGCCAGCAGCCGGGAACAGCGGGACACCCGCTCCTACAATGAGCAGTTCTTC | - | TRBV5-1 | - | TRBJ2-1
CASSAGGVYNEQFF | TGTGCCAGCAGCGCCGGGGGAGTCTACAATGAGCAGTTCTTC | - | TRBV9 | few | TRBJ2-1
CATSRVVVTSYNEQFF | TGTGCCACCAGCAGAGTCGTCGTCACCTCCTACAATGAGCAGTTCTTC | - | TRBV15 | - | TRBJ2-1
CSVAGGSEKQYF | TGCAGCGTAGCCGGAGGGAGCGAGAAGCAGTACTTC | - | TRBV29-1 | few | TRBJ2-7
CASGWGSYEQYF | TGTGCCAGCGGGTGGGGCAGCTACGAGCAGTACTTC | - | TRBV5-6 | few | TRBJ2-7
CASSTLRENTEAFF | TGTGCCAGCAGTACGCTTAGGGAGAACACTGAAGCTTTCTTT | - | TRBV7-2 | - | TRBJ1-1
CAWSLQGTTNEKLFF | TGTGCCTGGAGCCTACAGGGCACAACTAATGAAAAACTGTTTTTT | - | TRBV30 | - | TRBJ1-4
CSVEKGQEVNEQYF | TGCAGCGTTGAGAAGGGACAGGAGGTCAACGAGCAGTACTTC | TRBD1 | TRBV29-1 | few | TRBJ2-7
CASSVTLYEQYF | TGTGCCAGCAGCGTGACACTCTACGAGCAGTACTTC | - | TRBV5-6 | - | TRBJ2-7
CASRLRDRTDSYEQYF | TGTGCCAGCAGGCTAAGGGACAGGACGGACTCCTACGAGCAGTACTTC | TRBD1 | TRBV28 | - | TRBJ2-7
CASERGSAYGYTF | TGTGCCAGTGAGAGGGGCAGCGCCTATGGCTACACCTTC | - | TRBV7-9 | few | TRBJ1-2
CSARDNPEAFF | TGCAGTGCTAGAGACAACCCTGAAGCTTTCTTT | - | TRBV20-1 | - | TRBJ1-1
CASSLGGQGLYNEQFF | TGCGCCAGCAGCTTGGGGGGACAGGGTCTCTACAATGAGCAGTTCTTC | TRBD1 | TRBV5-1 | - | TRBJ2-1
CASSLAAGHQLADTQYF | TGTGCCAGCAGCTTAGCGGCGGGCCACCAACTCGCGGATACGCAGTATTTT | - | TRBV7-9 | few | TRBJ2-3
CASSLAGGSTNEKLFF | TGCGCCAGCAGCTTGGCCGGAGGGAGCACTAATGAAAAACTGTTTTTT | - | TRBV5-1 | - | TRBJ1-4
CASSPRDRGEAFF | TGTGCCAGCTCACCCCGGGACAGGGGTGAAGCTTTCTTT | TRBD1 | TRBV18 | - | TRBJ1-1
CASSQQDNTEAFF | TGTGCCAGCAGCCAACAGGATAACACTGAAGCTTTCTTT | - | TRBV6-6 | - | TRBJ1-1
CASSRLANEQFF | TGTGCCAGCAGCAGACTAGCGAATGAGCAGTTCTTC | TRBD2 | TRBV11-2 | few | TRBJ2-1
CAWTRDTSTNEKLFF | TGTGCCTGGACACGGGACACGAGTACTAATGAAAAACTGTTTTTT | - | TRBV30 | - | TRBJ1-4
CASSLWTATGYGYTF | TGCGCCAGCAGCTTGTGGACAGCCACGGGGTATGGCTACACCTTC | - | TRBV5-1 | - | TRBJ1-2
CASRPLAGVGTDTQYF | TGTGCCAGCAGACCCCTAGCGGGGGTGGGCACAGATACGCAGTATTTT | TRBD2 | TRBV2 | few | TRBJ2-3
CASSWGSTDTQYF | TGTGCCAGCAGTTGGGGGAGCACAGATACGCAGTATTTT | - | TRBV28 | few | TRBJ2-3
CAISPGQGISEQYF | TGTGCCATCAGTCCGGGACAGGGAATCTCCGAGCAGTACTTC | TRBD1 | TRBV10-3 | - | TRBJ2-7
CASSVEVGRGDSPLHF | TGTGCCAGCAGCGTAGAGGTGGGCAGGGGTGATTCACCCCTCCACTTT | - | TRBV9 | - | TRBJ1-6
CAWSAQFGGYTF | TGTGCCTGGAGTGCACAATTTGGTGGCTACACCTTC | - | TRBV30 | - | TRBJ1-2
CASSWDMVQDEQYF | TGTGCCAGCTCATGGGACATGGTCCAGGACGAGCAGTACTTC | - | TRBV18 | few | TRBJ2-7
CAWSPQVMGTEAFF | TGTGCCTGGAGTCCACAGGTGATGGGAACTGAAGCTTTCTTT | - | TRBV30 | - | TRBJ1-1
CAISRAQEHNEQFF | TGTGCCATCAGCCGGGCCCAAGAACACAATGAGCAGTTCTTC | - | TRBV10-3 | few | TRBJ2-1
CASRQVSSRGNTEAFF | TGTGCCAGCAGGCAAGTTTCGTCCAGAGGGAACACTGAAGCTTTCTTT | - | TRBV27 | - | TRBJ1-1
CASSQGFEQYF | TGTGCCAGCAGCCAGGGGTTTGAGCAGTACTTC | - | TRBV14 | - | TRBJ2-7
CASSPSTGGLYGYTF | TGCGCCAGCAGCCCTTCGACAGGCGGCCTCTATGGCTACACCTTC | - | TRBV5-1 | few | TRBJ1-2
CASSGVGGTEAFF | TGTGCCAGCAGCGGGGTAGGGGGCACTGAAGCTTTCTTT | - | TRBV9 | - | TRBJ1-1
CASSQSLDKGNTEAFF | TGCGCCAGCAGTCAATCTCTCGACAAGGGGAACACTGAAGCTTTCTTT | - | TRBV23-1 | few | TRBJ1-1
CASSLEGVYYGYTF | TGTGCCAGCAGCTTAGAGGGGGTGTACTATGGCTACACCTTC | - | TRBV7-2 | few | TRBJ1-2
CASSGGAWRGTTYEQYF | TGTGCCAGCAGCGGTGGCGCCTGGCGGGGGACGACCTACGAGCAGTACTTC | TRBD2 | TRBV9 | - | TRBJ2-7
CAWSVTAEQYF | TGTGCCTGGAGTGTTACAGCCGAGCAGTACTTC | - | TRBV30 | once | TRBJ2-7
CASSSDWSSTEAFF | TGTGCCAGCAGCTCCGACTGGTCGAGCACTGAAGCTTTCTTT | - | TRBV7-2 | - | TRBJ1-1
CASSLTSSYGYTF | TGTGCCAGCAGCTTGACATCCTCCTATGGCTACACCTTC | - | TRBV5-4 | few | TRBJ1-2
CASSQPNMNTEAFF | TGCGCCAGCAGCCAACCAAACATGAACACTGAAGCTTTCTTT | - | TRBV4-1 | - | TRBJ1-1
CSATGYEQYF | TGCAGTGCTACCGGATACGAGCAGTACTTC | - | TRBV20-1 | - | TRBJ2-7
CATSRQAGGLSTDTQYF | TGTGCCACCAGCAGACAGGCGGGGGGCCTTAGCACAGATACGCAGTATTTT | TRBD2 | TRBV15 | - | TRBJ2-3
CASSDSQGVLTEAFF | TGTGCCAGCAGTGACTCGCAGGGGGTTTTGACTGAAGCTTTCTTT | TRBD1 | TRBV6-4 | - | TRBJ1-1
CAWSPFGDTEAFF | TGTGCCTGGAGTCCCTTTGGGGACACTGAAGCTTTCTTT | - | TRBV30 | few | TRBJ1-1
CASSPRGSGGPSYNEQFF | TGTGCCAGCAGCCCCCGGGGTAGCGGGGGCCCTTCCTACAATGAGCAGTTCTTC | TRBD2 | TRBV7-9 | few | TRBJ2-1
CASSTQENTEAFF | TGTGCCAGCAGCACACAGGAGAACACTGAAGCTTTCTTT | - | TRBV7-8 | - | TRBJ1-1
CATSKGVGKVGNEQFF | TGTGCCACCAGCAAGGGGGTTGGAAAAGTGGGCAATGAGCAGTTCTTC | - | TRBV15 | - | TRBJ2-1
CATRTSGDRVDTQYF | TGTGCCACGAGGACTAGCGGGGACCGGGTGGATACGCAGTATTTT | TRBD2 | TRBV15 | few | TRBJ2-3
CASSETRDDEQYF | TGTGCCAGCAGCGAGACACGGGATGACGAGCAGTACTTC | - | TRBV27 | - | TRBJ2-7
CASSPLDRMNTEAFF | TGTGCCAGCAGTCCCTTGGACAGAATGAACACTGAAGCTTTCTTT | - | TRBV6-5 | - | TRBJ1-1